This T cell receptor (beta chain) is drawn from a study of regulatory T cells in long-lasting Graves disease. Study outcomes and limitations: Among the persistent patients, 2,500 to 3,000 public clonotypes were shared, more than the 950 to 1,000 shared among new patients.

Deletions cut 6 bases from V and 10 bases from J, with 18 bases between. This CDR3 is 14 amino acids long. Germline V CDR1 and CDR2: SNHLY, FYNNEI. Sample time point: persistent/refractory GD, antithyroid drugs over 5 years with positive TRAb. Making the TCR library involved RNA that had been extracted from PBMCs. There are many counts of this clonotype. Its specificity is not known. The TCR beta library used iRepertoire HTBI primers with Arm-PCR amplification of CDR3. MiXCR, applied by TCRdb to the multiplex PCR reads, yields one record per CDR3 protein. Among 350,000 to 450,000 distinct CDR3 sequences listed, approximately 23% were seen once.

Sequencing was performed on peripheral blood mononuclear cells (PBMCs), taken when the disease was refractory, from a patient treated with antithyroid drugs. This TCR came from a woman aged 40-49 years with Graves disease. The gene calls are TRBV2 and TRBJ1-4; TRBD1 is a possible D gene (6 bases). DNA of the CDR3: TGTGCCAGCAGCCCCGGGACAACAAAAGGAAAACTGTTTTTT. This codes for CASSPGTTKGKLFF.